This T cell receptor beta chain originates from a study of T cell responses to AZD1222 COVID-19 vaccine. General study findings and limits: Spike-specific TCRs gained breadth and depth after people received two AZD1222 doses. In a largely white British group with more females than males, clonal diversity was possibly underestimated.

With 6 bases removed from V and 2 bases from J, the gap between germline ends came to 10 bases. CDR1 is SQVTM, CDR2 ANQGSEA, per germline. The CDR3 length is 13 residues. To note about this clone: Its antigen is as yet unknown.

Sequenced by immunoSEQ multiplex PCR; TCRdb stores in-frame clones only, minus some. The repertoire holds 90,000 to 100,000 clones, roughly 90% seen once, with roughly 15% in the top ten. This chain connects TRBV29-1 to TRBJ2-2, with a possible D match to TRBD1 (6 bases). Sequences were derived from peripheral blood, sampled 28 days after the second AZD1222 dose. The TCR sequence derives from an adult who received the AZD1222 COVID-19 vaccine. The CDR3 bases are TGCAGCGTCAGGACAGAAAACACCGGGGAGCTGTTTTTT. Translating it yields CSVRTENTGELFF.